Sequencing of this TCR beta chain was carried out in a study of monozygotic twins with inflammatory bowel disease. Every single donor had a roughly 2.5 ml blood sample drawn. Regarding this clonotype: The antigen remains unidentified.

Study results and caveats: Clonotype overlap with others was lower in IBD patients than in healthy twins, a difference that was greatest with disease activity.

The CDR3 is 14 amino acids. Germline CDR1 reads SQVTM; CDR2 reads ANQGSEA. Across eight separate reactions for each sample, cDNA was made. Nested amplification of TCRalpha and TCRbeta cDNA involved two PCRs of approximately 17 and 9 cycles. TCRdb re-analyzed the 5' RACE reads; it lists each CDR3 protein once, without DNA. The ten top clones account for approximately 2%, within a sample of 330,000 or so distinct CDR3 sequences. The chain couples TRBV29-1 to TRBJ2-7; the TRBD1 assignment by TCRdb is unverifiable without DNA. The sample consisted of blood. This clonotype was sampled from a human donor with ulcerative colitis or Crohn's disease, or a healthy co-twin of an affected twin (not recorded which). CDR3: CSVETPGPSYEQYF.